This is a list of T cell receptor beta chains from one sample in a study of beta chain features in type 1 diabetes. Assay: immunoSEQ multiplex PCR; the TCRdb copy retains only in-frame clones and omits some. This table holds around 340,000 clones, roughly 21% found once. The sequenced sample consisted of naive CD4+ T cells from blood. The receptors come from a woman aged 18 to 35 in good health. Both conserved end residues are trimmed from each CDR3. D genes are given only for firm matches.

TRBJ1-2	TRBV6-1	-	ASRPQQATNYGYT
TRBJ2-2	TRBV19	-	ASSGRNTGELF
TRBJ2-7	TRBV18	TRBD1	ASSPPRDREDEQY
TRBJ1-3	TRBV30	-	AWQESGNTIY
TRBJ2-5	TRBV11-3	TRBD2	ASSFGRGETQY
TRBJ1-1	TRBV6-5	-	ASKMDSMNTEAF
TRBJ2-3	TRBV7-3	-	ASSSREWDTQY
TRBJ2-5	TRBV10-2	TRBD2	ASSLAGVETQY
TRBJ2-5	TRBV30	TRBD2	AWTQGTSGKETQY
TRBJ1-1	TRBV10-3	-	AISEQGGVNTEAF
TRBJ2-1	TRBV5-1	TRBD1	ASSLGTGGNEQF
TRBJ2-1	TRBV5-1	TRBD1	ASSVTGLGANEQF
TRBJ2-3	TRBV7-9	-	ASSLAATDTQY
TRBJ2-2	TRBV4-1	TRBD2	ASSLVGGAGGNTGELF
TRBJ1-2	TRBV6-5	-	ASRQGQGYT
TRBJ2-2	TRBV6-5	-	ASVPGNSAGELF
TRBJ2-3	TRBV4-3	-	ASSQGGSTDTQY
TRBJ2-1	TRBV13	-	ASSFDTEGPRNEQF
TRBJ2-3	TRBV11-2	TRBD2	ASSSLAGGADTQY
TRBJ2-1	TRBV30	-	AWSRRGEQF
TRBJ1-6	TRBV6-5	-	ASSYSGGSNNSPLH
TRBJ2-6	TRBV6-6	-	ASSYSTYSEANVLT
TRBJ2-3	TRBV10-3	-	AISGAGARTDTQY
TRBJ2-1	TRBV5-4	TRBD2	ASSLALAGDNEQF
TRBJ1-1	TRBV18	TRBD1	ASGQGAGNTEAF
TRBJ2-7	TRBV19	TRBD1	ASSSGQGVRRSYEQY
TRBJ1-1	TRBV15	TRBD1	ATSRGAGGTEAF
TRBJ2-1	TRBV15	TRBD2	ATSRAGLAGEQF